The entry that follows covers one TCR beta chain sequence. Its antigen is still unknown. This record belongs to a study of human T cells and chemical hapten exposure. Study-wide results and caveats: Sensitizing with DPC caused no change in TCRs above 1 in 1000 frequency.

TCRdb redid the calling of the RACE reads with MiXCR, one entry per CDR3 protein. Found here are tens of thousands of distinct CDR3 sequences, 10% to 15% of them singletons; the top ten hold approximately 5%. Indicated time point: patch test 3, about 24 weeks after DPC sensitization. Treatment described: therapeutic diphenylcyclopropenone sensitization with weekly scalp DPC. Here the sequenced sample was whole blood, taken in connection with sensitization to the hapten diphenylcyclopropenone (DPC). The source of this sequence is a woman between 45 and 65 years old with alopecia areata. Some clones in this sample may be carry-over from other donors' samples.

CDR3 in amino acids: CASSPAGDRSYGYTF. DNA for the CDR3: TGTGCCAGCAGCCCTGCTGGGGACAGGAGCTACGGCTACACCTTC. The chain links TRBV28 to TRBJ1-2; TRBD1 matches 8 bases. Germline CDR1 reads MDHEN; CDR2 reads SYDVKM. The CDR3 loop spans 15 amino acids. V shed 6 bases, J shed 8 bases, and the junction held 14 bases outside the gene matches.